This TCR beta chain derives from a study of regulatory T cells in long-lasting Graves disease. Both iRepertoire HTBI primers and Arm-PCR of CDR3 regions were used to build the TCR beta libraries. MiXCR, applied by TCRdb to the multiplex PCR reads, yields one record per CDR3 protein. Here the sample spans a few hundred thousand distinct CDR3 sequences, approximately 16% being singletons. The CDR3 has 14 amino acids. Between the trimmed V and J ends, which lost 8 bases and 5 bases, there was a span of 16 bases. Germline values: CDR1 MNHNS, CDR2 SASEGT. As to time point: newly diagnosed GD, antithyroid drugs for less than 3 months. Construction of the TCR library relied on RNA isolated from PBMCs. It was an endocrinology department in Xi'an, China, that provided the patients. Ten or more counts support this clonotype. This same sample was also taken into another study, of T cells in Graves' hyperthyroidism and ophthalmopathy.

Sequencing used peripheral blood mononuclear cells (PBMCs), obtained at new diagnosis, from a patient treated with antithyroid drugs. This TCR came from a man in his forties or fifties with Graves disease. The gene calls are TRBV6-1 and TRBJ2-1; the D is unclear. The CDR3 DNA reads as TGTGCCAGCGCCGCCAGGTCGGTCCACAATGAGCAGTTCTTC. Translated: CASAARSVHNEQFF.